This T cell receptor beta chain was sequenced in a study of graft-versus-host responses after intestinal transplantation. Study-level information: All recipients were transplanted with multivisceral, liver-intestinal, or isolated intestinal grafts. The recipients all started with anti-thymocyte globulin induction and then took tacrolimus and steroids for around 3 years. The study's findings and limits: Detected in recipient marrow were GvH clones, some of which were first observed in ileum or blood. Patients who carried graft-donor T cell macrochimerism also had high graft-versus-host to host-versus-graft clonal ratios in their allografts.

As to this clone: Its antigen is still unknown.

Germline lookup yields CDR1 MNHEY and CDR2 SMNVEV (reference sequence). Between the trimmed V and J ends, which lost 5 bases and 1 base, there was a span of 14 bases. This CDR3 has 15 amino acids. Assay used: immunoSEQ multiplex PCR; TCRdb lists only in-frame clones, some missing. The sample yields 85,000 to 110,000 clones, 93% seen once. V gene TRBV27 combines with J gene TRBJ1-1; tentative D call: TRBD1 (6 bases). The material sequenced was unstimulated CD8+ T cells sorted from spleen or lymph node cells, taken before intestinal transplant. The source of this sequence is a human donor who received an intestinal transplant. Here the CDR3 DNA reads TGTGCCAGCAGTCTAGATACGGGACAGAACACTGAAGCTTTCTTT. Encoded protein: CASSLDTGQNTEAFF.